The 28 T cell receptor beta chains given below trace back to one sample, sequenced in a study of glioma-infiltrating T cells. TCR alpha and beta CDR3 regions were amplified from RNA using iRepertoire nested multiplex PCR. Each CDR3 protein gets one entry after TCRdb re-called the multiplex PCR reads with MiXCR. The data contain about 130,000 distinct CDR3 sequences, approximately 25% of them seen just once; the ten biggest clones take up around 15%. The source material was glioma tissue, nonneoplastic brain tissue, or PBMCs (not recorded which). Source of these receptors: a human donor with low-grade glioma or glioblastoma, undergoing nonglioma brain surgery, or in good health (not recorded which).

This sequence joins TRBV5-1 and TRBJ2-1, with TRBD2 matching over 10 bases. Unmatched junction bases numbered 6, after V lost 2 bases and J lost 1 base. CDR3 length: 17 amino acids. Germline CDR1 and CDR2: SGHRS and YFSETQ. The DNA of the CDR3 is TGCGCCAGCAGCTTAAACCCTAGCGGGAGTTCCTACAATGAGCAGTTCTTC. Translated, it gives CASSLNPSGSSYNEQFF.

Regarding this clonotype: This clone may be a read error of a much larger clone one base away. V and J are TRBV7-2 and TRBJ2-3; possibly TRBD2 for D (7 bases). The CDR3 consists of 16 residues. CDR1 is SGHTA and CDR2 is FQGNSA in the germline V gene. Here the CDR3 reads CASRLEGGGYPDTQYF. CDR3 DNA: TGTGCCAGCAGATTAGAGGGCGGGGGCTACCCAGATACGCAGTATTTT.

Concerning this clonotype: A much larger clone differs by one base, so this may be a read error. The V gene is TRBV12-3 or TRBV12-4, the J gene TRBJ1-5; TRBD1 aligns across 9 bases. The length of the CDR3 is 15 residues. CDR3 amino acids: CASRPGTGINQPKHF. In nucleotides, the CDR3 is TGTGCCAGCAGGCCCGGGACAGGGATCAATCAGCCCAAGCATTTT.

This clonotype was seen ten or more times. The rearrangement joins TRBV27 to TRBJ2-7; TRBD2 is a possible D gene (5 bases). V shed 11 bases and J shed 6 bases, with 14 bases lying between them. This CDR3 has 11 residues. Germline CDR1 MNHEY, CDR2 SMNVEV (reference sequence). CDR3 protein: CARQQRGEQYF. The CDR3, as DNA: TGTGCCCGTCAGCAACGGGGCGAGCAGTACTTC.

This clonotype was seen at least ten times. The rearrangement links TRBV4-1 to TRBJ1-1, with D perhaps TRBD1 (6 bases). Per the germline V gene, CDR1 is MGHRA and CDR2 is YSYEKL. V was pared by 6 bases and J by 3 bases, with 11 bases between. This CDR3 has 13 residues. CDR3 DNA: TGCGCCAGCAGAACAGGGTTGGACACTGAAGCTTTCTTT. Translation: CASRTGLDTEAFF.

About this clonotype: A read error may be the cause here, since a much bigger clone is one base away. The chain is built from TRBV4-1 and TRBJ1-5, with D perhaps matching TRBD1 (5 bases). This CDR3 spans 15 amino acids. Germline CDR1 reads MGHRA; CDR2 reads YSYEKL. CDR3 bases: TGCACCAGCAGCTCTTGGGACCGGGGAGGTCAGCCCCAGCATTTT. Translated: CTSSSWDRGGQPQHF.

The chain is built from TRBV5-1 and TRBJ2-3; 9 bases are a match to TRBD2. This CDR3 contains 16 residues. Germline CDR1 reads SGHRS; CDR2 reads YFSETQ. The ends lost 0 bases at V and 4 bases at J; junction bases unmatched: 6. The CDR3 nucleotides read TGCGCCAGCAGCTTGGTTGGCGGGAGGGCCGCAGATACGCAGTATTTT. Its protein product is CASSLVGGRAADTQYF.

This rearrangement joins TRBV9 to TRBJ1-4, with 8 bases that match TRBD1. The germline V gene encodes CDR1 SGDLS and CDR2 YYNGEE. The CDR3 is 15 residues long. The V segment lost 3 bases and the J segment 7 bases; nucleotides outside the gene matches: 8. This CDR3 is CASSDDPGGGEKLFF. For the CDR3, the DNA is TGTGCCAGCAGCGATGATCCAGGGGGCGGTGAAAAACTGTTTTTT.

The J gene is TRBJ2-5, the V gene TRBV3-1; D might be TRBD2 (5 bases). CDR3 length: 16 amino acids. Germline CDR1 and CDR2: LGHDT and YNNKEL (reference sequence). The V and J ends lost 0 bases and 4 bases respectively, with 15 bases between them. The CDR3 is CASSQDYPLGGETQYF. The DNA of the CDR3 is TGTGCCAGCAGCCAAGATTACCCCCTCGGAGGAGAGACCCAGTACTTC.

This clonotype appeared many times. The chain is built from TRBV27 and TRBJ1-2; no clear D. Germline V gives CDR1 MNHEY, CDR2 SMNVEV (reference sequence). Between the trimmed V and J ends, which lost 0 bases and 4 bases, there was a span of 18 bases. The CDR3 is made up of 17 amino acids. Here the CDR3 reads CASSLSLETLRSYGYTF. The CDR3 nucleotides read TGTGCCAGCAGTTTATCGCTGGAGACCTTAAGGAGCTATGGCTACACCTTC.

This clonotype was detected only a few times. This may be a read error: a much more frequent sequence differs by one nucleotide. The chain is built from TRBV6-1 and TRBJ2-1; possible D gene TRBD2, 6 bases. The length of the CDR3 is 15 residues. The germline V gene has CDR1 MNHNS and CDR2 SASEGT. The CDR3 spells CSSSPRGGSYNEQFF. The CDR3 nucleotides are TGTTCCAGCAGCCCGAGGGGAGGCTCCTACAATGAGCAGTTCTTC.

This clonotype has more than one count but fewer than ten. At one boundary the junction diverges from the germline segment, which might be a read error. J is TRBJ2-7 and V is TRBV5-5; weak D call: TRBD1 (6 bases). The CDR3 runs 12 residues. In germline, CDR1 is SGHKS, CDR2 YYEKEE (reference sequence). As DNA, the CDR3 is TGTGCCAGCACCTTGACAGGATCCGAGCAGTACTTC. As protein: CASTLTGSEQYF.

This clonotype was counted between two and nine times. A read error may explain this, as a much larger clone is one base away. The rearrangement uses TRBV6-5 and TRBJ1-3, with D uncertain. The CDR3 contains 15 residues. CDR1 and CDR2 (germline): MNHEY, SVGAGI. The CDR3 region is CASSYSSQAGSTIYF. The CDR3 DNA follows: TGTGCCAGCAGTTACTCGTCGCAAGCTGGAAGCACCATATATTTT.

With regard to this clonotype: A read error is possible here, since a much larger clone lies one base away. This chain uses TRBV4-2 with TRBJ2-7; D not certain. The CDR3 consists of 12 residues. The germline V gene has CDR1 LGHNA and CDR2 YNFKEQ. The CDR3 nucleotides read TGTTCCAGCAGTCCGGCAGGAAATTCACAGTACTTC. Amino acid sequence: CSSSPAGNSQYF.

The chain joins TRBV12-3 or TRBV12-4 to TRBJ2-1; possible D gene TRBD1, 6 bases. This CDR3 contains 14 residues. Trimming took off 2 bases at V and 7 bases at J, with 12 bases between the two ends. CDR3 sequence (DNA): TGTGCCAGCAGTTTACCAGGGGCAGTAAATGAGCAGTTCTTC. It yields the protein CASSLPGAVNEQFF.

There are many counts of this clonotype. This CDR3 reads CASSPSASTDTQYF. The CDR3 bases are TGTGCCAGCAGCCCCTCAGCTAGCACAGATACGCAGTATTTT. This chain connects TRBV7-9 to TRBJ2-3; D not resolved. CDR1 SEHNR and CDR2 FQNEAQ come from the germline V gene (reference sequence). Trimming pared 5 bases from V and 0 bases from J, leaving 9 bases between. The CDR3 sequence is 14 residues long.

This clonotype was observed many times. The junction shows a germline mismatch at one end, possibly a read error. The V gene is TRBV7-2, the J gene TRBJ2-1; D call uncertain. The germline V gene has CDR1 SGHTA and CDR2 FQGNSA. This CDR3 contains 12 residues. In DNA, the CDR3 is TGTGCCAGCAGCTTAGGCTACGATGAGCAGTTCTTC. It codes for CASSLGYDEQFF.

As to this clonotype: A much more abundant neighbour one base away suggests this may be a read error. This chain links TRBV29-1 with TRBJ2-1; D unclear. Trimming shortened V by 4 bases and J by 3 bases, and 10 bases separated the two germline ends. The V gene's germline CDR1 is SQVTM and CDR2 ANQGSEA. The CDR3 is 13 residues long. CDR3 nucleotide sequence: TGCAGCGTTGCGACCAGCTGCTACAATGAGCAGTTCTTC. Encoded protein: CSVATSCYNEQFF.

This clonotype was seen more than once but under ten times. The V and J genes are TRBV19 and TRBJ2-7; TRBD2 aligns across 12 bases. CDR1 and CDR2 from the germline V gene are LNHDA and SQIVND (reference sequence). Losses at the gene ends were 6 bases for V and 3 bases for J; bases not matched to a gene: 3. The CDR3 is made up of 14 amino acids. In DNA form, the CDR3 reads TGTGCCAGTAGGGCACTAGCGGGAGGCTACGAGCAGTACTTC. Its protein is CASRALAGGYEQYF.

This chain uses TRBV30 with TRBJ1-2; TRBD1 agrees at 7 bases. The CDR3 extends over 14 amino acids. V lost 1 base, J lost 4 bases, and 6 bases stayed unmatched. CDR1 is GTSNPN and CDR2 is SVGIG in the germline V gene (reference sequence). As DNA, the CDR3 is TGTGCCTGGAGTGCACAGGGGAGGGGCTATGGCTACACCTTC. Translation gives CAWSAQGRGYGYTF.

In its sample, this clonotype was seen many times. The chain is built from TRBV4-1 and TRBJ1-5; D is ambiguous. The germline V gene has CDR1 MGHRA and CDR2 YSYEKL. V shed 0 bases and J shed 4 bases, with 13 bases lying between them. There are 16 residues in the CDR3. The DNA for the CDR3 is TGCGCCAGCAGCCAAGACTTTGTTGGGCAGAATCAGCCCCAGCATTTT. Translating gives CASSQDFVGQNQPQHF.

Concerning this clonotype: A much larger clone lies a single base off, so this may be a read error. This chain joins TRBV3-1 and TRBJ2-5, with D tentatively TRBD1 (5 bases). This CDR3 region has 13 residues. The V gene's germline CDR1 is LGHDT and CDR2 YNNKEL (reference sequence). Trimming removed 5 bases from V and 2 bases from J, with 9 bases in between. For the CDR3, the DNA is TGTGCCAGCAGCGAAAGGGGACAAGAGACCCAGTACTTC. This translates into CASSERGQETQYF.

A remark on this clonotype: Given a much more abundant clone one base away, this may be a read error. The conserved phenylalanine or tryptophan is not found at the CDR3 terminus, so this likely reflects a read error. The gene calls are TRBV7-3 and TRBJ2-3; D not resolved. V gave up 0 bases and J gave up 8 bases, with 6 bases separating them. The CDR3 extends over 12 amino acids. From germline, CDR1 is SGHTA and CDR2 FQGTGA. The CDR3 sequence is CASSLTPGTQYL. As DNA, the CDR3 is TGTGCCAGCAGCTTAACCCCCGGTACGCAGTATCTT.

Of note for this clonotype: This may be a read error, as it is one base from a much larger clone. The chain combines TRBV7-2 with TRBJ2-7; possibly TRBD1 for D (6 bases). Germline V gene lookup returns CDR1 SGHTA and CDR2 FQGNSA. CDR3 size: 16 residues. The CDR3 reads CASSLGQPGSSYEQHF. In nucleotides, the CDR3 is TGTGCCAGCAGCCTTGGACAGCCCGGGTCCTCCTACGAGCAGCACTTC.

This clonotype was seen ten or more times. This chain uses TRBV6-2 or TRBV6-3 with TRBJ2-3; D may be TRBD1 (5 bases). The CDR3 covers 18 residues. The V gene lost 0 bases and the J gene lost 0 bases, with 16 bases spanning the gap. Germline V CDR1 and CDR2: MNHEY, SVGEGT. The DNA for the CDR3 is TGTGCCAGCAGTTACTCTGGAAACAGGATAACTAGCACAGATACGCAGTATTTT. Translating it yields CASSYSGNRITSTDTQYF.

The gene calls are TRBV3-1 and TRBJ1-2; maybe TRBD1 (6 bases). V lost 4 bases and J 5 bases, leaving 14 bases between the germline ends. The length of the CDR3 is 14 residues. Germline CDR1 LGHDT, CDR2 YNNKEL (reference sequence). The CDR3 DNA follows: TGTGCCAGCAGCCCGGGACACCAAAAATATGGCTACACCTTC. The encoded protein is CASSPGHQKYGYTF.

The genes are TRBV4-2 and TRBJ2-1; D gene unclear. Trimming left V 1 base short and J 7 bases short, with 5 bases between. This CDR3 spans 12 amino acids. Germline lookup yields CDR1 LGHNA and CDR2 YNFKEQ. The DNA for the CDR3 is TGTGCCAGCAGCCAAGGACATAATGAGCAGTTCTTC. Translating it yields CASSQGHNEQFF.

This clonotype was counted many times. The chain uses TRBV7-2 and TRBJ2-7; D possibly uses TRBD1 or TRBD2 (6 bases each). CDR3 size: 14 residues. Trimming took 4 bases from V and 6 from J, leaving 16 bases between them. Germline lookup yields CDR1 SGHTA and CDR2 FQGNSA. CDR3 sequence: CASSSIIRGREQYF. CDR3 sequence (DNA): TGTGCCAGCAGCTCCATAATTCGGGGGCGCGAGCAGTACTTC.